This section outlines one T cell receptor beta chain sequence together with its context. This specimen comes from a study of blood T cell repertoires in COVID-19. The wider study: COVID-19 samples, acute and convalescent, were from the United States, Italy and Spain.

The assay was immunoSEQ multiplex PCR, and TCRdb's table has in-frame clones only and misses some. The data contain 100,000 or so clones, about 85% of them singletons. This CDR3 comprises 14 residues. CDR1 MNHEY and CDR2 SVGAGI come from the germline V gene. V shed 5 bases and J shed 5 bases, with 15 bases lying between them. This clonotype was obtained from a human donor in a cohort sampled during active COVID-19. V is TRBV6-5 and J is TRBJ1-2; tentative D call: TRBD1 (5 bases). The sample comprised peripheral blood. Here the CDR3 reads CASSTRDGPYGYTF. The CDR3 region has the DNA TGTGCCAGCAGTACGCGGGACGGCCCGTATGGCTACACCTTC.